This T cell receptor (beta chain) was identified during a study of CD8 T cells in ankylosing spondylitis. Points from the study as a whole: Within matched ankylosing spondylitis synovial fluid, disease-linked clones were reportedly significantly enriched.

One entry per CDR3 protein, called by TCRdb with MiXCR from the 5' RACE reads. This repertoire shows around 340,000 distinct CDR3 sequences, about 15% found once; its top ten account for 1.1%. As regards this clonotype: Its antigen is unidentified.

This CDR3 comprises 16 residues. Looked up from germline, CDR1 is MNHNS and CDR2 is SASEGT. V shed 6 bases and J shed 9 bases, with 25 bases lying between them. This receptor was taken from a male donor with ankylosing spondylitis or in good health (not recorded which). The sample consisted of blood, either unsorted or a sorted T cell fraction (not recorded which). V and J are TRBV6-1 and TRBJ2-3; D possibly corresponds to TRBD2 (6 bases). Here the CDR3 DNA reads TGTGCCAGCAGCCTGGATGGGTCGGTGGGAGGTATCACGCAGTATTTT. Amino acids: CASSLDGSVGGITQYF.